These T cell receptor beta chains were read from a single sample in a study of Graves' ophthalmopathy and Graves' hyperthyroidism. TCRdb re-called the multiplex PCR reads with MiXCR, one entry per CDR3 protein. This sample has 600,000 to 700,000 distinct CDR3 sequences, with over 40% found just once. The specimen was peripheral blood. The receptors derive from an adult man with Graves' ophthalmopathy. CDR3s include the opening cysteine and the closing phenylalanine or tryptophan. The D gene is left open where the match is weak. Size is stated for part of the rows, as once, few or many counts, or as a class when the clone is expanded.

- | TRBJ1-4 | TRBD1 | TRBV3-1 | CASSRGTGQEKLFF | TGTGCCAGCAGCCGGGGGACAGGGCAGGAAAAACTGTTTTTT
many | TRBJ1-1 | TRBD1 | TRBV19 | CASSPRGGSTEAFF | TGTGCCAGTAGTCCCAGGGGGGGGAGCACTGAAGCTTTCTTT
- | TRBJ1-2 | TRBD1 | TRBV5-1 | CASSPRDSLNYSYTF | TGCGCCAGCAGCCCCCGGGACAGTTTAAACTATAGCTACACCTTC
- | TRBJ2-7 | TRBD2 | TRBV12-3/TRBV12-4 | CASSPLTGGTTYEQYF | TGTGCCAGCTCACCATTAACGGGGGGGACAACCTACGAGCAGTACTTC
many | TRBJ1-5 | - | TRBV12-3/TRBV12-4 | CASSLEVQPQHF | TGTGCCAGCAGTTTAGAGGTTCAGCCCCAGCATTTT
- | TRBJ2-7 | - | TRBV3-1 | CASSPSLAPYEQYF | TGTGCCAGCAGCCCTTCTCTAGCGCCATACGAGCAGTACTTC
- | TRBJ1-4 | - | TRBV6-5 | CASTPDPGTELFF | TGTGCCAGCACGCCGGATCCCGGGACCGAATTGTTTTTT
once | TRBJ1-5 | - | TRBV10-3 | CAWSVLGGSQPQHF | TGTGCCTGGAGTGTACTCGGGGGGAGTCAGCCCCAGCATTTT
- | TRBJ1-6 | - | TRBV10-3 | CAISEPGEGDSPLHF | TGTGCCATCAGTGAGCCGGGGGAGGGGGATTCACCCCTCCACTTT
few | TRBJ1-4 | - | TRBV10-3 | CAISESGTSGEKLFF | TGTGCCATCAGTGAGTCCGGGACCTCGGGTGAAAAACTGTTTTTT
- | TRBJ1-4 | - | TRBV7-2 | CASSRIQGEEKLFF | TGTGCCAGCAGCCGGATACAGGGCGAAGAAAAACTGTTTTTT
- | TRBJ1-1 | - | TRBV9 | CASSLTGANTGAFF | TGTGCCAGCAGCTTAACGGGGGCGAACACTGGAGCTTTCTTT
many | TRBJ2-5 | - | TRBV11-1 | CASGFPSHGPGPQETQYF | TGTGCCAGCGGGTTTCCATCCCACGGCCCCGGTCCCCAAGAGACCCAGTACTTC
many | TRBJ2-5 | - | TRBV7-9 | CASSLPGLEKETQYF | TGTGCCAGCAGCTTACCGGGATTGGAGAAAGAGACCCAGTACTTC
many | TRBJ1-3 | - | TRBV10-3 | CAISERGSGNTIYF | TGTGCCATCAGTGAGAGGGGCTCTGGAAACACCATATATTTT
many | TRBJ2-2 | - | TRBV7-9 | CASSKWDINTGELFF | TGTGCCAGCAGCAAATGGGACATAAACACCGGGGAGCTGTTTTTT
- | TRBJ2-2 | - | TRBV19 | CASSLPGLTTGELFF | TGTGCCAGTAGTTTACCGGGACTTACCACCGGGGAGCTGTTTTTT
- | TRBJ1-1 | - | TRBV19 | CASSPDRLGSESFF | TGTGCCAGTAGCCCAGACAGACTGGGATCTGAATCTTTCTTT
many | TRBJ2-5 | TRBD1 | TRBV7-2 | CASSPGDRVETQYF | TGTGCCAGCAGCCCAGGGGACAGGGTAGAGACCCAGTACTTC
many | TRBJ1-4 | - | TRBV7-7 | CASSSGLTGNEKLFF | TGTGCCAGCAGCTCCGGTCTCACCGGTAATGAAAAACTGTTTTTT
few | TRBJ2-5 | TRBD2 | TRBV5-4 | CASSFTLAGGQETQYF | TGTGCCAGCAGCTTTACCTTAGCGGGGGGGCAAGAGACCCAGTACTTC
- | TRBJ2-7 | TRBD2 | TRBV19 | CASSDLAGDDEQYF | TGTGCCAGTAGTGATTTAGCGGGAGACGACGAGCAGTACTTC
- | TRBJ1-2 | - | TRBV29-1 | CSVGYRQAAGGEGDYGYTF | TGCAGCGTTGGGTATCGTCAGGCCGCCGGCGGGGAAGGGGACTATGGCTACACCTTC
- | TRBJ1-1 | - | TRBV10-1 | CASTKKTAAHCKGAFF | TGCGCCAGCACCAAAAAAACTGCGGCACACTGTAAGGGGGCTTTCTTT
once | TRBJ2-5 | - | TRBV29-1 | CSVVAKNTGETQYF | TGCAGCGTTGTTGCGAAGAACACCGGGGAGACCCAGTACTTC
many | TRBJ2-7 | - | TRBV11-1 | CASSPQQGNYEQYF | TGTGCCAGCAGCCCCCAACAGGGAAACTACGAGCAGTACTTC
many | TRBJ2-6 | - | TRBV4-2 | CASSPPESGANVLTF | TGTGCCAGCAGCCCCCCAGAGTCTGGGGCCAACGTCCTGACTTTC
- | TRBJ1-5 | - | TRBV12-3/TRBV12-4 | CASSLKRGNQPQHF | TGTGCCAGCAGTTTAAAGCGGGGCAATCAGCCCCAGCATTTT
- | TRBJ2-2 | - | TRBV6-5 | CASSYATSGELFF | TGTGCCAGCAGTTACGCGACGTCCGGGGAGCTGTTTTTT
many | TRBJ2-5 | TRBD1 | TRBV20-1 | CSALDRGYVETQYF | TGCAGTGCACTGGACAGGGGGTATGTGGAGACCCAGTACTTC
few | TRBJ2-5 | - | TRBV12-5 | CASGLANLPRETQYF | TGTGCTAGTGGTTTGGCCAACCTGCCAAGAGAGACCCAGTACTTC
many | TRBJ2-7 | TRBD1 | TRBV15 | CATSRSGTGDFYEQYF | TGTGCCACCAGCAGATCCGGGACAGGGGATTTCTACGAGCAGTACTTC
many | TRBJ1-3 | - | TRBV2 | CASSDRSSGNTIYF | TGTGCCAGCAGTGATAGGAGCTCTGGAAACACCATATATTTT
- | TRBJ2-5 | - | TRBV7-9 | CASSGRGSNQPQYF | TGTGCCAGCAGCGGTCGGGGTAGCAATCAGCCCCAGTACTTC
few | TRBJ1-1 | - | TRBV2 | CASSPLRALNTEAFF | TGTGCCAGCTCACCCCTACGGGCTTTGAACACTGAAGCTTTCTTT
- | TRBJ1-1 | TRBD1 | TRBV7-9 | CASSQEGTGDTEAFF | TGTGCCAGCAGCCAAGAAGGGACAGGCGACACTGAAGCTTTCTTT
- | TRBJ2-7 | - | TRBV11-2 | CASSKPGPGNEQYF | TGTGCCAGCAGTAAACCGGGACCAGGCAACGAGCAGTACTTC
- | TRBJ1-4 | TRBD1 | TRBV10-3 | CASSTPGQAGEKLFF | TGTGCCAGCAGTACACCGGGACAGGCGGGAGAAAAACTGTTTTTT
many | TRBJ1-2 | - | TRBV12-3/TRBV12-4 | CASSFHSYYGYTF | TGTGCCAGCAGTTTCCACAGCTACTATGGCTACACCTTC
- | TRBJ2-5 | TRBD2 | TRBV29-1 | CSVAGTSGRVGETQYF | TGCAGCGTTGCGGGGACTAGCGGGAGGGTCGGTGAGACCCAGTACTTC
few | TRBJ2-2 | - | TRBV7-9 | CASSQIANTGELFF | TGTGCCAGCAGCCAAATCGCGAACACCGGGGAGCTGTTTTTT
few | TRBJ1-2 | - | TRBV4-3 | CASSQAGTRTNYGYTF | TGCGCCAGCAGCCAGGCCGGGACTCGAACAAACTATGGCTACACCTTC
many | TRBJ1-5 | - | TRBV7-8 | CASSLKDSNQPQHF | TGTGCCAGCAGCTTAAAGGACAGCAATCAGCCCCAGCATTTT
- | TRBJ2-2 | TRBD2 | TRBV9 | CASSVSGLAGGPKGTGELFF | TGCGCCAGCAGCGTGTCGGGACTAGCGGGGGGGCCGAAGGGCACCGGGGAGCTGTTTTTT
- | TRBJ2-7 | TRBD2 | TRBV20-1 | CSAKSSGGYEQYF | TGCAGTGCTAAAAGCAGCGGGGGCTACGAGCAGTACTTC
- | TRBJ2-1 | - | TRBV7-4 | CASSLIGEANEQFF | TGTGCCAGCAGCTTGATAGGAGAGGCCAATGAGCAGTTCTTC
once | TRBJ1-2 | - | TRBV7-2 | CASSHRGGRGYGYTF | TGTGCCAGCAGCCATAGGGGGGGCAGAGGCTATGGCTACACCTTC
- | TRBJ2-2 | - | TRBV7-9 | CASSLRTPPVGELFF | TGTGCCAGCAGCCTCAGGACACCTCCGGTCGGGGAGCTGTTTTTT
many | TRBJ1-1 | - | TRBV24-1 | CATIPKNTEAFF | TGTGCCACCATCCCGAAGAACACTGAAGCTTTCTTT
few | TRBJ2-5 | - | TRBV7-8 | CASLHGLAGGTQYF | TGTGCCAGCCTACATGGATTGGCCGGGGGGACCCAGTACTTC
- | TRBJ1-1 | - | TRBV5-1 | CASYQAAGNTEAFF | TGCGCCAGCTATCAGGCCGCGGGGAACACTGAAGCTTTCTTT
many | TRBJ1-2 | - | TRBV5-5 | CASSPVQGGYGYTF | TGTGCCAGCAGTCCGGTCCAGGGCGGCTATGGCTACACCTTC
- | TRBJ1-1 | - | TRBV5-1 | CASSLALVDSPKAFF | TGCGCCAGCAGCTTGGCTTTGGTGGACAGTCCCAAAGCTTTCTTT
once | TRBJ2-1 | TRBD2 | TRBV7-3 | CASSGTSGRKSYNEQFF | TGTGCCAGCAGTGGGACTAGCGGGAGAAAGTCCTACAATGAGCAGTTCTTC